Below, 16 T cell receptor beta chains from the same sample are listed, as sequenced in a study of T cells in women clearing cervical HPV infection. Produced via immunoSEQ multiplex PCR; TCRdb's table is partial and in-frame only. The clone table shows about 14,000 clones, with the ten largest holding 6% to 9%. The sample consisted of blood buffy coat. Every receptor here comes from a woman aged 18-70 years with a cervical HPV16 infection that either progressed to CIN3+ or cleared (not recorded which).

A remark on this clone: With the read ending 3 residues before the CDR3 end, the germline J gene is used to fill in that end. The gene calls are TRBV6-2 or TRBV6-3 and TRBJ2-3; D perhaps matches TRBD1 (6 bases). The length of the CDR3 is 15 residues. Germline V lookup: CDR1 MNHEY, CDR2 SVGEGT. Partial CDR3 DNA: TGTGCCAGCAGTATATCCATACAGGGTTATCAGCCG. Protein: CASSISIQGYQP. The complete CDR3 reads CASSISIQGYQPQYF.

As to this clone: The CDR3 end falls 3 residues outside the read, so it is completed with the germline J gene. V and J are TRBV20-1 and TRBJ2-1, with TRBD2 matching over 13 bases. The germline V gene encodes CDR1 DFQATT and CDR2 SNEGSKA (reference sequence). The CDR3 consists of 14 residues. Unmatched junction bases numbered 7, after V lost 6 bases and J lost 8 bases. The CDR3 reads CSARTSGSLDEQFF. The covered CDR3 bases are TGCAGTGCGCGGACTAGCGGGAGCCTAGATGAG.

Regarding this clone: Read sequence stops 3 residues before the CDR3 end, and the germline J gene provides the missing end. This rearrangement joins TRBV18 to TRBJ1-5; D uncertain. The V and J ends lost 3 bases and 4 bases respectively, with 13 bases between them. The CDR3 is made up of 15 amino acids. CDR1 is KGHSH and CDR2 is LQKENI in the germline V gene. CDR3 loop: CASSPELGLNQPQHF. The covered CDR3 bases are TGTGCCAGCTCACCGGAATTAGGGTTGAATCAGCCC.

To note about this clone: The sequenced fragment ends 3 residues before the CDR3 boundary, so the rest is inferred from the germline J gene. The chain couples TRBV7-2 to TRBJ2-2, with D perhaps TRBD2 (5 bases). CDR1 is SGHTA, CDR2 FQGNSA, per germline. This CDR3 region has 14 residues. The V and J ends lost 7 bases and 2 bases respectively, with 11 bases between them. CDR3 residues: CASTTAANTGELFF. CDR3 DNA, as far as it was read: TGTGCCAGCACTACAGCGGCTAACACCGGGGAG.

Worth noting for this clone: With the read ending 3 residues before the CDR3 end, the germline J gene is used to fill in that end. The chain is built from TRBV5-4 and TRBJ1-5, with 7 nucleotides matching TRBD1. V gave up 2 bases and J gave up 7 bases; unmatched junction bases: 9. This CDR3 has 15 residues. Germline CDR1 reads SGHNT; CDR2 reads YYREEE (reference sequence). The DNA read from the CDR3 is TGTGCCAGCAGCTTAGGAACAGGGGACGGGCAGCCC. It codes for CASSLGTGDGQP. The entire CDR3 reads CASSLGTGDGQPQHF.

As regards this clone: Read sequence stops 3 residues before the CDR3 end, and the germline J gene provides the missing end. The rearrangement uses TRBV6-2 or TRBV6-3 and TRBJ2-7; perhaps TRBD1 as D (6 bases). Germline lookup yields CDR1 MNHEY and CDR2 SVGEGT. The CDR3 runs to 16 residues. The V gene lost 5 bases and the J gene lost 0 bases, with 17 bases spanning the gap. CDR3 loop: CASSKLTRGTSYEQYF. Partial CDR3 DNA: TGTGCCAGCAGTAAGCTAACCAGGGGTACCTCCTACGAG.

Of note for this clone: The missing CDR3 end, 3 residues past where the read stops, is filled in from the germline J gene. This rearrangement joins TRBV3-1 (or the pseudogene TRBV3-2) to TRBJ1-2, with D perhaps matching TRBD1 (5 bases). The germline V gene has CDR1 LGHDT and CDR2 YNNKEL (reference sequence). This CDR3 spans 17 amino acids. V gave up 1 base and J gave up 7 bases, with 22 bases separating them. CDR3 loop: CASSQVNLRGLLIGYTF. Partial CDR3 DNA: TGTGCCAGCAGCCAAGTGAATTTGAGGGGTCTTTTGATTGGC.

The CDR3 sequence is CAISETGSNEQFF. CDR3 DNA, as far as it was read: TGTGCCATCAGTGAAACAGGGTCAAATGAG. The chain recombines TRBV10-3 with TRBJ2-1, with D maybe TRBD1 (6 bases). The read falls 3 residues short of the CDR3 end, and the missing part is taken from the germline J gene. The CDR3 has 13 amino acids. Per the germline V gene, CDR1 is ENHRY and CDR2 is SYGVKD. V lost 3 bases and J 7 bases, leaving 10 bases between the germline ends.

Details on this clone: The observed sequence ends 3 residues before the CDR3 terminus, with the missing tail filled in from the germline J gene. V usage is TRBV20-1 and J usage is TRBJ2-3; 10 bases match TRBD2. This CDR3 has 16 amino acids. Germline V CDR1 and CDR2: DFQATT, SNEGSKA (reference sequence). This CDR3 reads CSARPRMLAGGETQYF. Partial CDR3 DNA: TGCAGTGCTAGGCCGCGGATGTTAGCGGGAGGAGAGACG.

Remarks on this clone: The read stops 3 residues short of the end of the CDR3; the missing end is completed from the germline J gene. The genes are TRBV7-2 and TRBJ1-2, with D unresolved. This CDR3 comprises 12 residues. Germline V gene lookup returns CDR1 SGHTA and CDR2 FQGNSA. The DNA read from the CDR3 is TGTGCCAGCAGCTTTGTGGGCTACGAC. It specifies CASSFVGYD. The entire CDR3 sequence reads CASSFVGYDYTF. The whole variable domain, filled in from reference TRBV7-2 and TRBJ1-2, reads GAGVSQSPSNKVTEKGKDVELRCDPISGHTALYWYRQSLGQGLEFLIYFQGNSAPDKSGLPSDRFSAERTGGSVSTLTIQRTQQEDSAVYLCASSFVGYDYTFGSGTRLTVV.

A remark on this clone: The sequenced fragment ends 3 residues before the CDR3 boundary, so the rest is inferred from the germline J gene. The chain has TRBV7-3 and TRBJ2-2; 7 bases are shared with TRBD1. V lost 3 bases to trimming and J lost 3 bases; unmatched junction nucleotides: 4. The germline V gene has CDR1 SGHTA and CDR2 FQGTGA. CDR3 length equals 15 residues. CDR3 DNA, as far as it was read: TGTGCCAGCAGCTTCGTCCAGGGGGACACCGGGGAG. Protein: CASSFVQGDTGE. The full CDR3 protein is CASSFVQGDTGELFF. Variable domain in full (rest from reference TRBV7-3 and TRBJ2-2): GAGVSQTPSNKVTEKGKYVELRCDPISGHTALYWYRQSLGQGPEFLIYFQGTGAADDSGLPNDRFFAVRPEGSVSTLKIQRTERGDSAVYLCASSFVQGDTGELFFGEGSRLTVL.

In the case of this clone: Read sequence stops 3 residues before the CDR3 end, and the germline J gene provides the missing end. The V and J genes are TRBV28 and TRBJ1-5; 7 positions agree with TRBD1. Per the germline V gene, CDR1 is MDHEN and CDR2 is SYDVKM. This CDR3 has 16 amino acids. J gave up 1 base and V 3 bases, and 6 bases lay outside the gene matches. Partial CDR3 DNA: TGTGCCAGCAGTTTTTCGTCCAGGGGGAGCAATCAGCCC. Protein: CASSFSSRGSNQP. The CDR3 reads in full as CASSFSSRGSNQPQHF.

Note on this clone: Read data end 3 residues before the CDR3 end; the end is taken from the germline J gene. The chain links TRBV6-2 or TRBV6-3 to TRBJ2-7, with unresolved D. V lost 8 bases and J 4 bases, leaving 15 bases between the germline ends. The CDR3 runs 13 residues. Germline loops: CDR1 MNHEY, CDR2 SVGEGT. The covered CDR3 bases are TGTGCCAGCGGTAAGGCAGTGACATACGAG. As protein: CASGKAVTYE. The full CDR3 protein reads CASGKAVTYEQYF.

Incomplete CDR3 DNA: TGTGCCAGCTCATCCGACAGTTTCTACGAG. As protein: CASSSDSFYE. The CDR3 in full is CASSSDSFYEQYF. The chain recombines TRBV18 with TRBJ2-7, with a tentative D call TRBD1 (5 bases). Read sequence stops 3 residues before the CDR3 end, and the germline J gene provides the missing end. Trimming removed 5 bases at V and 3 bases at J, with 11 bases between. The germline V gene encodes CDR1 KGHSH and CDR2 LQKENI. The CDR3 contains 13 residues.

A note on this clone: The missing CDR3 end, 3 residues past where the read stops, is filled in from the germline J gene. The chain is built from TRBV20-1 and TRBJ2-1; 11 bases align to TRBD2. The CDR3 consists of 15 residues. Germline V lookup: CDR1 DFQATT, CDR2 SNEGSKA (reference sequence). With 5 bases clipped from V and 1 base from J, the junction kept 4 bases outside the gene matches. The CDR3 bases that were read are TGCAGTGCTCTAGCGGGGGGACTTTCCTACAATGAG. Its translation is CSALAGGLSYNE. The CDR3 reads in full as CSALAGGLSYNEQFF.

With regard to this clone: From the germline J gene comes the end of the CDR3, since the read stops 3 residues before it. The chain links TRBV7-9 to TRBJ2-4, with D perhaps matching TRBD1 (7 bases). The length of the CDR3 is 13 residues. CDR1 is SEHNR and CDR2 is FQNEAQ in the germline V gene (reference sequence). CDR3 bases read: TGTGCCAGCAGCGCGGGACAGAACTATGGT. Its translation: CASSAGQNYG. The whole CDR3 protein is CASSAGQNYGQYF. The full variable domain, with the rest looked up from reference TRBV7-9 and TRBJ2-4, is DTGVSQNPRHKITKRGQNVTFRCDPISEHNRLYWYRQTLGQGPEFLTYFQNEAQLEKSRLLSDRFSAERPKGSFSTLEIQRTEQGDSAMYLCASSAGQNYGQYFGAGTRLSVL.